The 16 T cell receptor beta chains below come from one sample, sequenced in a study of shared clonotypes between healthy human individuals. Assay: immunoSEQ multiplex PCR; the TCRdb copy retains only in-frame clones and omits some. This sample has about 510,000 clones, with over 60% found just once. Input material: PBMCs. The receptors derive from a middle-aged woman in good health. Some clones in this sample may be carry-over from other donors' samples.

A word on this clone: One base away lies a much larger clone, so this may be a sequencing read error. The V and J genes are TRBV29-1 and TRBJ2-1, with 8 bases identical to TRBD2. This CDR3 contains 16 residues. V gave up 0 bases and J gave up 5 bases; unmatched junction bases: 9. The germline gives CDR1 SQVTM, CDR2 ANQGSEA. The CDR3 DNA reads TGCAGCGTTGAAGATTTTACCTCGGGGGGGGACAATGAGCAGTTCTTC. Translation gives CSVEDFTSGGDNEQFF.

CDR3 sequence (DNA): TGTGCCAGCAGCCTAGGGACTAGCGGGAGTTACGAGCAGTACTTC. Protein sequence: CASSLGTSGSYEQYF. This chain joins TRBV4-2 and TRBJ2-7; TRBD2 agrees at 14 bases. Germline CDR1 LGHNA, CDR2 YNFKEQ. V lost 4 bases and J lost 4; bases outside the gene matches: 3. The length of the CDR3 is 15 residues.

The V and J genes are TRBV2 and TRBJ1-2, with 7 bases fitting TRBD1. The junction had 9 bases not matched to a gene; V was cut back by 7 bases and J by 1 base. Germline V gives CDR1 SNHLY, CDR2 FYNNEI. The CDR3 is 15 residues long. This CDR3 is CASNPGGQSNYGYTF. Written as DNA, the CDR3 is TGTGCCAGCAATCCAGGGGGACAGAGTAACTATGGCTACACCTTC.

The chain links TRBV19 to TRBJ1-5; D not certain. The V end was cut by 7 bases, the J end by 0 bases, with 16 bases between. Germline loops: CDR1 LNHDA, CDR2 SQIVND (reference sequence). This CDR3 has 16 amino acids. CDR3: CASTNGKASSNQPQHF. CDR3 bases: TGTGCCAGTACTAACGGGAAGGCATCTAGCAATCAGCCCCAGCATTTT.

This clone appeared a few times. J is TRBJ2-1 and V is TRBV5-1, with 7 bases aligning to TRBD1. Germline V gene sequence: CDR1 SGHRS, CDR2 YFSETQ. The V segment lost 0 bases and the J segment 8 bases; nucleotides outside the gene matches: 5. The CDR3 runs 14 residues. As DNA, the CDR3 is TGCGCCAGCAGCTTGGTAGAGGGGGCCTATGAGCAGTTCTTC. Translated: CASSLVEGAYEQFF.

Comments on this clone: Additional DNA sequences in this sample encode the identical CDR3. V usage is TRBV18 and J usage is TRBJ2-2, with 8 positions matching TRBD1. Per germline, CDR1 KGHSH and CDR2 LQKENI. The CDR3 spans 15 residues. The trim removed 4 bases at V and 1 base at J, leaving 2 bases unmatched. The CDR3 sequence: CASSRGQGNTGELFF. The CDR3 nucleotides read TGTGCCAGCTCACGCGGACAGGGGAACACCGGGGAGCTGTTTTTT.

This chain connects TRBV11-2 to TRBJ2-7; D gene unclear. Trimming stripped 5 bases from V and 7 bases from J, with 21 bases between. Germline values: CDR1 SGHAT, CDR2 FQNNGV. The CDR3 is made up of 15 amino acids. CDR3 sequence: CASSPYSPRVAEQYF. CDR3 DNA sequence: TGTGCCAGCAGCCCTTATTCCCCCCGAGTTGCAGAGCAGTACTTC.

This CDR3 reads CASSFFIGTSGHEQYF. The CDR3 coding sequence is TGTGCCAGCAGCTTCTTTATAGGGACTAGCGGCCACGAGCAGTACTTC. The chain has TRBV7-6 and TRBJ2-7; 11 bases are shared with TRBD2. The CDR3 has 16 amino acids. CDR1 and CDR2 from the germline V gene are SGHVS and FNYEAQ. J gave up 5 bases and V 3 bases, and 9 bases lay outside the gene matches.

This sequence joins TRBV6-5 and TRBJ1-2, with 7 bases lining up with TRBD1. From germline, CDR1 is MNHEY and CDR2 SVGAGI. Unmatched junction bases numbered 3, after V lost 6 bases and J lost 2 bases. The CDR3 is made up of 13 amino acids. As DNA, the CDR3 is TGTGCCAGCAGCAGACAGGGCAACTATGGCTACACCTTC. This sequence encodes CASSRQGNYGYTF.

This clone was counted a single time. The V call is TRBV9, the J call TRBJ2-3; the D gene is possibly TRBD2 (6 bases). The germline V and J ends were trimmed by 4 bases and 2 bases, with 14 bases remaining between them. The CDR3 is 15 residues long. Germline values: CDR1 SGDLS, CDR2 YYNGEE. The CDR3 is CASSPSAQATDTQYF. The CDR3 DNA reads TGTGCCAGCAGCCCTAGCGCTCAAGCCACAGATACGCAGTATTTT.

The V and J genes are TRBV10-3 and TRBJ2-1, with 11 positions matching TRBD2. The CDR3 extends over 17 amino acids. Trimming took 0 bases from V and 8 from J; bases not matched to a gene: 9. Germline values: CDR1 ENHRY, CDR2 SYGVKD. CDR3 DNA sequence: TGTGCCATCAGTGAGTCTTCTAGCGGGAGGTCTAGGGATGAGCAGTTCTTC. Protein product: CAISESSSGRSRDEQFF.

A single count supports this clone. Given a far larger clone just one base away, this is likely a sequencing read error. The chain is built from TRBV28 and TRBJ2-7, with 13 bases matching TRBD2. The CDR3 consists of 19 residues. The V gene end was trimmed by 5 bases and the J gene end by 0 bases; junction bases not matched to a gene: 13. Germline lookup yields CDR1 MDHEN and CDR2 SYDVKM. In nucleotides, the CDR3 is TGTGCCAGCAGTCAGCGGACTAGCGGGAGAAGGGGTCTCTCCTACGAGCAGTACTTC. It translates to CASSQRTSGRRGLSYEQYF.

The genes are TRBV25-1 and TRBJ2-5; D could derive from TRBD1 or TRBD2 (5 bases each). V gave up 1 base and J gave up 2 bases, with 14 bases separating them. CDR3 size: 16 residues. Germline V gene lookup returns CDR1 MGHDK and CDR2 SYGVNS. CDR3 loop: CASSEWAGTGQETQYF. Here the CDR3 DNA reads TGTGCCAGCAGTGAATGGGCAGGGACGGGACAAGAGACCCAGTACTTC.

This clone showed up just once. The CDR3 sequence: CASSLYRNEKLFF. The DNA of the CDR3 is TGCGCCAGCAGCTTGTATCGTAATGAAAAACTGTTTTTT. V and J are TRBV5-1 and TRBJ1-4; D remains ambiguous. Trimming shortened V by 1 base and J by 4 bases, and 5 bases separated the two germline ends. This CDR3 spans 13 amino acids. The germline V gene encodes CDR1 SGHRS and CDR2 YFSETQ.

Written as DNA, the CDR3 is TGTGCCTGGAAACCCGGAATGAGGAACACCATATATTTT. Its translation is CAWKPGMRNTIYF. V gene TRBV30 combines with J gene TRBJ1-3; no definite D call. Per germline, CDR1 GTSNPN and CDR2 SVGIG (reference sequence). V was cut by 4 bases and J by 7 bases, with 14 bases left in between. The CDR3 runs 13 residues.

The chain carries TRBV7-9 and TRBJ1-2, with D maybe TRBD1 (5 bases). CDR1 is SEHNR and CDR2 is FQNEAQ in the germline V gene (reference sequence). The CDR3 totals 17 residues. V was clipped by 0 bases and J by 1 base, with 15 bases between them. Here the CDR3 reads CASSLAVMGDFNYGYTF. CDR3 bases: TGTGCCAGCAGCTTAGCTGTTATGGGGGATTTTAACTATGGCTACACCTTC.